Given below is one T cell receptor beta chain in context. These data belong to a study of blood T cell repertoires in COVID-19. As for the study in general: Sites in the United States, Italy and Spain provided acute and convalescent COVID-19 samples.

The authors' processing: Amplification of reference gene primers was used by the study to estimate nucleated cell counts. Produced via immunoSEQ multiplex PCR; TCRdb's table is partial and in-frame only. V, J and clone size reflect that table, while D and trimming were determined from the DNA. The table includes over 350,000 clones, roughly 85% detected once. This CDR3 region has 16 residues. The germline V gene has CDR1 SEHNR and CDR2 FQNEAQ (reference sequence). J lost 0 bases, V lost 5 bases, and 3 bases had no gene match. Those who participated ranged in age from roughly 18 to 90 years and resided in roughly 26 US areas. Participants' own reports of clinical history determined their cohort assignment.

The sequence came from a woman in her late teens or twenties with acute COVID-19. The sample consisted of PBMCs or T cells enriched from blood (not recorded which). The gene calls are TRBV7-9 and TRBJ2-3; 12 nucleotides agree with TRBD2. The CDR3 DNA reads TGTGCCAGCAGCCCGGGGACTAGCGGGAGCACAGATACGCAGTATTTT. As protein: CASSPGTSGSTDTQYF.